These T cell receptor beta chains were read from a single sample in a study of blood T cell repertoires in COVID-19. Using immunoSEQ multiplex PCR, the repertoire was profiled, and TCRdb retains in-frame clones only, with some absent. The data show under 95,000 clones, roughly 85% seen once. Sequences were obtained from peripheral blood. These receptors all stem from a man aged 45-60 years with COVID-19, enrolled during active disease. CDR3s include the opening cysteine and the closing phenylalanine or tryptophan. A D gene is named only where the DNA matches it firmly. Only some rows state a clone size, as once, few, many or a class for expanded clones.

TGTGCCAGCAGCTACCGGGACAGTTATAATTCACCCCTCCACTTT | CASSYRDSYNSPLHF | TRBD1 | TRBJ1-6 | 15 | NA | TRBV7-2
TGTGCCAGCAGCTCAACTCCGGACAGGGGGCGTACTGGGGAGCTGTTTTTT | CASSSTPDRGRTGELFF | TRBD1 | TRBJ2-2 | 17 | NA | TRBV7-6
TGTGCCAGCAGCTCGGGACAGTACACCGGGGAGCTGTTTTTT | CASSSGQYTGELFF | TRBD1 | TRBJ2-2 | 14 | NA | TRBV5-4
TGCAGCGTTGGAGGAGGGGGCAAAGGAGCAGATACGCAGTATTTT | CSVGGGGKGADTQYF | NA | TRBJ2-3 | 15 | NA | TRBV29-1
TGTGCCAGCAGCTTAGCTCACAGGGGAAGCTCCTATAATTCACCCCTCCACTTT | CASSLAHRGSSYNSPLHF | TRBD1 | TRBJ1-6 | 18 | NA | TRBV11-2
TGTGCCAGCAGCTTAGAGATTGACACTAGGAACACTGAAGCTTTCTTT | CASSLEIDTRNTEAFF | NA | TRBJ1-1 | 16 | few | TRBV11-2
TGTGCCAGCAGTCTAGGGGGACAGCCAAATGAAAAACTGTTTTTT | CASSLGGQPNEKLFF | TRBD1 | TRBJ1-4 | 15 | NA | TRBV14
TGCGCCAGCAGTGCGGACAGGGCGGTCGGCTACACCTTC | CASSADRAVGYTF | TRBD1 | TRBJ1-2 | 13 | few | TRBV10-1
TGCGCCAGCAGCTTCAGACAGGGGACAGATACGCAGTATTTT | CASSFRQGTDTQYF | TRBD1 | TRBJ2-3 | 14 | NA | TRBV5-1
TGTGCCACCCGGGGACTAGCGCTGAACACCGGGGAGCTGTTTTTT | CATRGLALNTGELFF | TRBD2 | TRBJ2-2 | 15 | NA | TRBV6-5
TGTGCCAGCAGCCCTCTAGCGGGGGGCTCCTACAATGAGCAGTTCTTC | CASSPLAGGSYNEQFF | TRBD2 | TRBJ2-1 | 16 | few | TRBV5-4
TGTGCCAGCAGCCTAGAACTAGCGGGAACCGGCGAGCAGTACTTC | CASSLELAGTGEQYF | TRBD2 | TRBJ2-7 | 15 | NA | TRBV5-6
TGTGCCAGCAGCTCCGGCGGGAGGGTGGGCACTGAAGCTTTCTTT | CASSSGGRVGTEAFF | NA | TRBJ1-1 | 15 | NA | TRBV5-4
TGTGCCAGCAGGGAGGGACAGCCCCAAGAGACCCAGTACTTC | CASREGQPQETQYF | NA | TRBJ2-5 | 14 | NA | TRBV7-9
TGTGCCATCAGTCCCCGACAGGGGGAAGGAGAGACCCAGTACTTC | CAISPRQGEGETQYF | TRBD1 | TRBJ2-5 | 15 | NA | TRBV10-3
TGTGCCAGCAGCGAGGGGACAGGGGGTAATTCACCCCTCCACTTT | CASSEGTGGNSPLHF | TRBD1 | TRBJ1-6 | 15 | NA | TRBV6-5
TGTGCCAGCAGTGACGCCCTCGAGTGGGGGGAAACTAATGAAAAACTGTTTTTT | CASSDALEWGETNEKLFF | NA | TRBJ1-4 | 18 | NA | TRBV28
TGTGCCAGCAGTCCACCAGGCTCCTACAATGAGCAGTTCTTC | CASSPPGSYNEQFF | NA | TRBJ2-1 | 14 | once | TRBV6-2/TRBV6-3
TGTGCCAGCAGCTCGAGGACTAGCGGGAGGCCAACAGATACGCAGTATTTT | CASSSRTSGRPTDTQYF | TRBD2 | TRBJ2-3 | 17 | NA | TRBV7-2
TGTGCCAGTAGTTTAGGTCGGACTAGCGGGAGGGCCGGGGAGCTGTTTTTT | CASSLGRTSGRAGELFF | TRBD2 | TRBJ2-2 | 17 | NA | TRBV19
TGTGCGGGGGAGGGGTACATGAACACTGAAGCTTTCTTT | CAGEGYMNTEAFF | NA | TRBJ1-1 | 13 | NA | TRBV6-4
TGTGCCAGCAGTAGCGAACAGGGTCGGAGCAATCAGCCCCAGCATTTT | CASSSEQGRSNQPQHF | NA | TRBJ1-5 | 16 | NA | TRBV28
TGTGCCTGGTCCACAGCGGATTCCTACAATGAGCAGTTCTTC | CAWSTADSYNEQFF | NA | TRBJ2-1 | 14 | NA | TRBV30
TGTGCCAGCAGTTCTTTTTCGTTTGAAGCTTTCTTT | CASSSFSFEAFF | NA | TRBJ1-1 | 12 | NA | TRBV28
TGCGCCAGCAGCTTGGCCGACAGGGAAGGGTATGGCTACACCTTC | CASSLADREGYGYTF | TRBD1 | TRBJ1-2 | 15 | NA | TRBV5-1
TGTGCCAGCAGTGATGTACTAGCGGGTTCTTCTGGGGCCAACGTCCTGACTTTC | CASSDVLAGSSGANVLTF | TRBD2 | TRBJ2-6 | 18 | once | TRBV6-1
TGTGCCAGCAGCGGACGGACAGCTAAGGGTGAAAAACTGTTTTTT | CASSGRTAKGEKLFF | NA | TRBJ1-4 | 15 | NA | TRBV9
TGTGCCAGCTCACTCGGACAACCCGGAGAGACCCAGTACTTC | CASSLGQPGETQYF | NA | TRBJ2-5 | 14 | once | TRBV18
TGTGCCAGCAGTTCAATAGAAGAGCGACAGGGCTCCTACAATGAGCAGTTCTTC | CASSSIEERQGSYNEQFF | TRBD1 | TRBJ2-1 | 18 | NA | TRBV2
TGTGCCTGGGGCGGTGGGCGGGAGAACTACAATGAGCAGTTCTTC | CAWGGGRENYNEQFF | TRBD2 | TRBJ2-1 | 15 | few | TRBV30
TGTGCCAGTAGCCTCCGGGGCGGGGGCGAGTACGAGCAGTACTTC | CASSLRGGGEYEQYF | NA | TRBJ2-7 | 15 | NA | TRBV19
TGTGCCAGCTCACCAGGCAGGGGGCAAGAGCAGTACTTC | CASSPGRGQEQYF | TRBD1 | TRBJ2-7 | 13 | NA | TRBV18
TGTGCCAGCAGCCCGATTGCGGGGGAGACCCAGTACTTC | CASSPIAGETQYF | NA | TRBJ2-5 | 13 | few | TRBV6-5
TGTGCCAGCAGTCGAGGGGCGGAGCTTGAAGCTTTCTTT | CASSRGAELEAFF | NA | TRBJ1-1 | 13 | NA | TRBV6-6
TGTGCCAGCAGTTTAGGGACAGGGATGAACACCGGGGAGCTGTTTTTT | CASSLGTGMNTGELFF | TRBD1 | TRBJ2-2 | 16 | NA | TRBV28
TGTGCCAGCAGCTTCACTTCAGGGGCGTACAATGAGCAGTTCTTC | CASSFTSGAYNEQFF | NA | TRBJ2-1 | 15 | NA | TRBV11-2
TGCGCCAGCAGCTTTGGACAGGGGGGAAACATTCAGTACTTC | CASSFGQGGNIQYF | TRBD1 | TRBJ2-4 | 14 | NA | TRBV5-1
TGTGCCAGCAGCTTGGCGGACTATCGAAACACCATATATTTT | CASSLADYRNTIYF | NA | TRBJ1-3 | 14 | NA | TRBV7-2
TGCAGTGCTAGTCTACTAGCGGGAGGGGTTAGAGAGACCCAGTACTTC | CSASLLAGGVRETQYF | TRBD2 | TRBJ2-5 | 16 | once | TRBV20-1
TGTGCCTGGGGCGGCGGCTCCCAAGTGGCCCAGTACTTC | CAWGGGSQVAQYF | NA | TRBJ2-5 | 13 | NA | TRBV30
TGCAGCGTCGCACCGGGACAGGGGGCCTCAGGCTACACCTTC | CSVAPGQGASGYTF | TRBD1 | TRBJ1-2 | 14 | NA | TRBV29-1
TGTGCCAGCAGCTCGAGGGCGACAGGTCGCTATAATTCACCCCTCCACTTT | CASSSRATGRYNSPLHF | NA | TRBJ1-6 | 17 | NA | TRBV5-6
TGTGCCAGCACCGCGAGTAGGGGCGGTTCTAATCAGCCCCAGCATTTT | CASTASRGGSNQPQHF | NA | TRBJ1-5 | 16 | NA | TRBV28
TGTGCCAGCAGTCGAGGGTCTCTAGCGGGAAAACTGTTTTTT | CASSRGSLAGKLFF | NA | TRBJ1-4 | 14 | NA | TRBV6-5
TGTGCCAGCAGCCAATGGCGGGGGAGGGGAGATACGCAGTATTTT | CASSQWRGRGDTQYF | TRBD2 | TRBJ2-3 | 15 | NA | TRBV3-1/TRBV3-2
TGTGCCAGTAGTATAGCAGGAGGGGGCAGTGAAAAACTGTTTTTT | CASSIAGGGSEKLFF | TRBD1 | TRBJ1-4 | 15 | once | TRBV19
TGCGCCAGCAGTCTGAAGGGACAGCACTGGCCTTACGAGCAGTACTTC | CASSLKGQHWPYEQYF | TRBD1 | TRBJ2-7 | 16 | NA | TRBV23-1
TGTGCCAGCAGCTTAGCGCAGCGGGAGACCCAGTACTTC | CASSLAQRETQYF | NA | TRBJ2-5 | 13 | NA | TRBV7-6
TGTGCCTGGAGTCCTACCCCCATGGACTTCGAAGCTTTCTTT | CAWSPTPMDFEAFF | NA | TRBJ1-1 | 14 | once | TRBV30
TGCGCCAGCAGCACCGGGACAGGGGTCGAGCAGTACTTC | CASSTGTGVEQYF | TRBD1 | TRBJ2-7 | 13 | NA | TRBV4-1
TGTGCCAGCAGTCCGTGGACTAGCGGTAGATACGAGCAGTACTTC | CASSPWTSGRYEQYF | TRBD2 | TRBJ2-7 | 15 | NA | TRBV28
TGTGCCAGCGGGGACAGGCTCGGAAGTCCCCACTTT | CASGDRLGSPHF | TRBD1 | TRBJ1-6 | 12 | once | TRBV19
TGTGCCAGCAGCCGAGATGGACAGGGGGCAAGGTCACCCCTCCACTTT | CASSRDGQGARSPLHF | TRBD1 | TRBJ1-6 | 16 | NA | TRBV7-8
TGTGCCAGCAGCTTAAAGTGGGCGGGGAATCAGCCCCAGCATTTT | CASSLKWAGNQPQHF | NA | TRBJ1-5 | 15 | NA | TRBV7-2
TGTGCCAGCAGCAACCGGGACAGCAATGAGCAGTTCTTC | CASSNRDSNEQFF | TRBD1 | TRBJ2-1 | 13 | NA | TRBV6-4